This T cell receptor beta chain was observed in a study of blood T cells in healthy people across ages (dated by TCRdb to the mid-2010s). Broadly, across the study: Template switching captured roughly one uniquely barcoded TCR beta cDNA molecule per two T cells in model experiments. The study measured age-related changes in TCR beta repertoire diversity using deep sequencing normalized with unique cDNA molecular identifiers. Two additional independent replicas of 1 million unique cDNA reads from the same blood draw were analyzed for two donors (one aged 18 to 30 and one aged 80 or older). To avoid experimental bias, donors of different ages were distributed randomly across sequencing lanes. Donors were grouped into four age groups: young (average approximately 15 years), middle-aged (39), aged (around 62) and long-lived (just over 80).

From a lookup of the germline V gene, CDR1 and CDR2 are SNHLY and FYNNEI. Spanning cysteine to phenylalanine, the CDR3 consists of 14 amino acids. Of the read, only the CDR3 DNA is kept; its 42 bases are in frame from base 1. The junction shows trimming of 5 bases on V and 3 bases on J, and the gene matches do not reach 5 bases of it. With regard to this clonotype: The antigen it binds to is not known. Within one base of it there is no much larger clone, and no base qualities were kept.

The roughly 39 donors, aged about 6 to 100 years, were systemically healthy Caucasian individuals from Russia. Around 10 milliliters of peripheral blood were drawn from each donor into EDTA-treated Vacutainer tubes. Ficoll-Paque density-gradient centrifugation was used to isolate PBMCs, with at least 7 million obtained per sample. Total RNA was extracted from PBMCs with Trizol reagent, with at least 6 micrograms obtained per sample. For every donor, flow cytometry on a PBMC aliquot measured the percentage of naive CD45RAhigh/CD27high T cells. The library was produced with 5' RACE. Sequencing was carried out with an Illumina HiSeq 2500. A second PCR of roughly 6 to 12 cycles was performed with a sample-barcoded 5' primer and a J-beta primer mix. A unique molecular identifier was introduced onto each TCR beta cDNA molecule by a template-switch 5' adaptor carrying 12 random nucleotides. At least 2.5 million CDR3-containing paired-end reads were obtained from each sample. The Mint cDNA synthesis kit, primed by a TRBC-specific oligonucleotide, was used to synthesize first-strand cDNA from all RNA. All cDNA was treated with uracil-DNA glycosylase and then went through a first 18-cycle PCR with the universal primers M1SS and BC2_uni_R. Concerning the study's data processing: For normalization, 1 million high-quality reads, each with a distinct molecular identifier, were randomly selected from each sample. Instead of being binned into consensus sequences, reads with shared molecular identifiers were discarded. MiTCR, set to a Q25 quality threshold and the strictest error-elimination algorithm, was used for CDR3 identification, clonotype clustering and error correction. A nonparametric unseen species model using Euler transformation provided a lower-bound estimate of total TCR beta diversity. TCRdb applied fastp at Q25 and MiXCR to the public reads, then kept only in-frame beta chains. Each record represents a unique CDR3 protein, reported with the most common genes and DNA among its rows. What appears here as the V and J calls and clone size reflects TCRdb's work, not the paper's. The table for this sample lists some 1.1 million distinct CDR3 sequences; 35% to 45% of them were counted only once. The top ten clonotypes cover around 13% of the sample.

Broad study findings and their caveats: Estimates of total diversity based on one million sequenced T cells were regarded as lower bounds and as underestimates. The long-lived group showed more naive CD4+ T cells, fewer expanded clones and increased TCR diversity than the aged group, suggesting age selection. Conclusive comparison of naive and antigen-experienced compartments was prevented by the profiling of bulk unsorted PBMCs. Observed TCR beta diversity per million T cells fell roughly linearly with age, and a significant reduction was already apparent by age roughly 40. Donor CMV infection status was unknown, potentially confounding age-related changes in expanded clonotypes. There was a strong correlation between observed TCR beta diversity and the percentage of naive T cells measured by flow cytometry.

Sequencing input: blood. Recombination connected TRBV2 to TRBJ2-7, with 9 central nucleotides matching TRBD1. This receptor was obtained from a man aged 18 to 30 in good health. The DNA sequence is as follows: TGTGCCAGCAGTTGGACAGGGGAGATCTACGAGCAGTACTTC. Translated, it gives CASSWTGEIYEQYF.